Listed below are T cell receptor beta chains from one sample, sequenced in a study of CD8+CD57+ T cells in acquired aplastic anemia. A single record per CDR3 protein comes from TCRdb applying MiXCR to the reads. The sample includes roughly 200,000 distinct CDR3 sequences, 63% of them seen just once. Sequenced material: sorted CD4+, CD8+, or CD8+CD57+ T cells (not recorded which) from PBMCs. These receptor sequences come from a human donor with aplastic anemia. The CDR3 runs from the conserved cysteine through the conserved F or W. D genes are given only for firm matches. Rows may omit the clone size; those that give it use once, few, many or a size class.

TRBJ2-7 | few | . | TRBV6-6 | TGTGCCAGCAGTTATGGAGACTTGGACGAGCAGTGCTTC | CASSYGDLDEQCF
TRBJ2-7 | many | . | TRBV2 | TGTGCCAGCAGTGACAGGGTAGTTTCCACGTTCGAGCAGTACTTC | CASSDRVVSTFEQYF
TRBJ1-5 | . | . | TRBV5-8 | TGCGCCAGCAGCTTGGAATCCGGGTTGCAGCCCCAGCATTTT | CASSLESGLQPQHF
TRBJ2-1 | few | TRBD2 | TRBV7-2 | TGTGCCAGCAGCCCGGGACTAGCGGGAGTCAATGAGCAGTTCTTC | CASSPGLAGVNEQFF
TRBJ2-7 | many | TRBD1 | TRBV2 | TGTGCCAGCAGTTCCCCCGGGACAGGGGGCGAGGAGCAGTACTTC | CASSSPGTGGEEQYF
TRBJ2-5 | . | . | TRBV9 | TGTGCCAGCAGCGTCGGGAGCCGTGACCAAGAGACCCAGTACTTC | CASSVGSRDQETQYF
TRBJ2-7 | . | . | TRBV20-1 | TGCAGTGCTGGGGGGGACAGCTCCTACGAGCAGTACTTC | CSAGGDSSYEQYF
TRBJ1-1 | . | TRBD1 | TRBV20-1 | TGCAGTGCTACTACAGGGGAAACTGAAGCTTTCTTT | CSATTGETEAFF
TRBJ2-7 | once | . | TRBV2 | TGTGCCAGCAGTGAATCGGTTCCCCTCTCCGAGCAGTACTTC | CASSESVPLSEQYF
TRBJ1-6 | once | TRBD1 | TRBV5-1 | TGCGCCAGCAGCCCACAGGGGGAGCATAATTCACCCCTCCACTTT | CASSPQGEHNSPLHF
TRBJ2-7 | . | TRBD2 | TRBV12-3/TRBV12-4 | TGTGCCAGCAGGAGACTAGCGGGGACTTACGAGCAGTACTTC | CASRRLAGTYEQYF
TRBJ2-3 | . | TRBD2 | TRBV5-8 | TGTGCCAGCAGCTGGACTAGCGGTACCAGTGATACGCAGTATTTT | CASSWTSGTSDTQYF
TRBJ1-2 | many | TRBD1 | TRBV19 | TGTGCCAGTAGTCTCCGGGACAGTGATGGCTACACCTTC | CASSLRDSDGYTF
TRBJ1-4 | few | . | TRBV7-2 | TGTGCCAGCAGCTTGACAACTAATGAAAAACTGTTTTTT | CASSLTTNEKLFF
TRBJ1-2 | many | . | TRBV19 | TGTGCCAGTAGTATAGGTGGGACCCCAGCTGATGGCTACACCTTC | CASSIGGTPADGYTF
TRBJ1-2 | . | TRBD1 | TRBV4-1 | TGCGCCAGCAGCCACACAGGGGGGACCAACTATGGCTACACCTTC | CASSHTGGTNYGYTF
TRBJ2-2 | many | TRBD2 | TRBV5-1 | TGCGCCAGCAGCCCGAGGACTAGCGGGGCTAACACCGGGGAGCTGTTTTTT | CASSPRTSGANTGELFF
TRBJ2-7 | once | . | TRBV7-6 | TGTGCCAGCAGCTTAGCTTCTGCGTACGAGCAGTACTTC | CASSLASAYEQYF
TRBJ2-1 | . | . | TRBV19 | TGTGCCAGTAGCACTACCCTTGAGCAGTTCTTC | CASSTTLEQFF
TRBJ2-3 | . | TRBD1 | TRBV9 | TGTGCCAGCAGCACACTGCGGACAGGGGGAGATACGCAGTATTTT | CASSTLRTGGDTQYF
TRBJ2-3 | few | TRBD2 | TRBV7-3 | TGTGCCAGCAGATTAGCGGGGTACACAGATACGCAGTATTTT | CASRLAGYTDTQYF
TRBJ2-7 | . | . | TRBV20-1 | TGCAGTGCTAGAGGGACTCCCTTCCCGGAGCAGTGCTTC | CSARGTPFPEQCF
TRBJ1-4 | many | . | TRBV19 | TGTGCCAGTAGTATGAGCGGGCAGGGGACGGAAAAACTGTTTTTT | CASSMSGQGTEKLFF
TRBJ1-1 | . | . | TRBV20-1 | TGCAGTGCTGCCTCAATCTGGGACACTGAAGCTTTCTTT | CSAASIWDTEAFF
TRBJ2-5 | . | TRBD2 | TRBV20-1 | TGCAGTGCTAGATTAGCGGGGCAAGAGACCCAGTACTTC | CSARLAGQETQYF
TRBJ1-3 | . | . | TRBV19 | TGTGCCAGTAGTATAGGCCCAGGGACTTCTGGAAACACCATATATTTT | CASSIGPGTSGNTIYF
TRBJ2-7 | many | TRBD1 | TRBV13 | TGTGCCAGCAGCTTCGGACAGGCCTACGAGCAGTACTTC | CASSFGQAYEQYF
TRBJ2-7 | . | . | TRBV7-2 | TGTGCCAGCAGCTTTGGTCAGGACGAGCAGTACTTC | CASSFGQDEQYF
TRBJ2-7 | . | TRBD2 | TRBV7-7 | TGTGCTAGCAGCCCTGGGACTAGCGGGGGTTACGAGCAGTACTTC | CASSPGTSGGYEQYF